The 24 T cell receptor beta chains reported below all come from one sample, sequenced in a study of cytomegalovirus exposure and HLA in healthy donors. Primers included in the PCR were 60 Vbeta and 13 Jbeta primers. Here immunoSEQ multiplex PCR was the method, and the copy in TCRdb shows in-frame clones only, minus some. Here the sample spans hundreds of thousands of clones, roughly 80% being singletons. Source material: PBMCs. The receptors shown here come from a man aged 35-49 years in good health and CMV-seronegative.

The chain recombines TRBV5-6 with TRBJ2-1, with D uncertain. V shed 0 bases and J shed 7 bases, with 11 bases lying between them. The CDR3 length is 14 residues. CDR1 and CDR2 (germline): SGHDT, YYEEEE. The CDR3 region is CASSLGGRINEQFF. CDR3 in DNA: TGTGCCAGCAGCTTGGGCGGTCGGATTAATGAGCAGTTCTTC.

The chain is built from TRBV27 and TRBJ2-7, with D possibly TRBD2 on 5 matching bases. V shed 2 bases and J shed 3 bases, with 11 bases lying between them. CDR3 size: 14 residues. CDR1 MNHEY and CDR2 SMNVEV come from the germline V gene (reference sequence). CDR3 bases: TGTGCCAGCAGTTTACCCGGGAACCTCTACGAGCAGTACTTC. Its translation: CASSLPGNLYEQYF.

Note on this clone: Other nucleotide sequences from this sample produce the same CDR3. This chain uses TRBV7-2 with TRBJ1-2; D not certain. The CDR3 has 15 residues. The germline V gene has CDR1 SGHTA and CDR2 FQGNSA. Deletions cut 0 bases from V and 4 bases from J, with 12 bases between. CDR3 nucleotide sequence: TGTGCCAGCAGCTTAGCAGACGGGCGGGTCTATGGCTACACCTTC. This codes for CASSLADGRVYGYTF.

The chain combines TRBV4-2 with TRBJ2-1, with a possible D match to TRBD2 (5 bases). The CDR3 consists of 16 residues. Looked up from germline, CDR1 is LGHNA and CDR2 is YNFKEQ. V was cut by 3 bases and J by 5 bases, with 17 bases left in between. For the CDR3, the DNA is TGTGCCAGCAGCCAGGGAGTTACCCCCGGAGACAATGAGCAGTTCTTC. Translated: CASSQGVTPGDNEQFF.

The chain uses TRBV18 and TRBJ2-7; weak D call: TRBD2 (5 bases). The V end was cut by 3 bases, the J end by 5 bases, with 11 bases between. From germline, CDR1 is KGHSH and CDR2 LQKENI. The CDR3 has 13 residues. As DNA, the CDR3 is TGTGCCAGCTCACCGTCAGCGGCGGACGAGCAGTACTTC. This translates into CASSPSAADEQYF.

This sequence joins TRBV5-4 and TRBJ2-1, with TRBD1 as a possible D gene (6 bases). The CDR3 consists of 15 residues. V was shortened by 4 bases and J by 6 bases, with 17 bases between the two germline ends. Per germline, CDR1 SGHNT and CDR2 YYREEE (reference sequence). CDR3 loop: CASSLVRGISNEQFF. CDR3 coding DNA: TGTGCCAGCAGCCTTGTGAGGGGGATCTCCAATGAGCAGTTCTTC.

The chain links TRBV4-1 to TRBJ1-5, with D possibly being TRBD1 (6 bases). V was pared by 0 bases and J by 6 bases, with 18 bases between. Germline-derived CDR1 and CDR2 are MGHRA and YSYEKL. The CDR3 totals 17 residues. In DNA, the CDR3 is TGCGCCAGCAGCCAAGAGAAAGGAAGGGGGAGAGGTCAGCCCCAGCATTTT. Residues: CASSQEKGRGRGQPQHF.

The chain employs TRBV4-1 and TRBJ1-4; a weak D match, TRBD1 (6 bases). The germline V and J ends were trimmed by 1 base and 9 bases, with 18 bases remaining between them. Germline V gene lookup returns CDR1 MGHRA and CDR2 YSYEKL. The CDR3 is 16 amino acids. The CDR3 nucleotides read TGCGCCAGCAGCCAAGCCCGGGAGGGGGGCGCAAAAAAACTGTTTTTT. It yields the protein CASSQAREGGAKKLFF.

J is TRBJ2-1 and V is TRBV19; 9 positions agree with TRBD2. Unmatched junction bases numbered 7, after V lost 3 bases and J lost 10 bases. The CDR3 is made up of 14 amino acids. Germline values: CDR1 LNHDA, CDR2 SQIVND (reference sequence). The CDR3 is CASSIRLAGREQFF. The CDR3, as DNA: TGTGCCAGTAGTATTCGGCTAGCGGGAAGGGAGCAGTTCTTC.

This sequence joins TRBV5-1 and TRBJ2-2, with unresolved D. Germline CDR1 is SGHRS and CDR2 is YFSETQ. The CDR3 is made up of 12 amino acids. V was clipped by 7 bases and J by 4 bases, with 8 bases between them. CDR3 amino acids: CASRELTGELFF. The CDR3 DNA reads as TGCGCCAGCCGTGAACTCACCGGGGAGCTGTTTTTT. Full variable domain (outside the CDR3, taken from reference TRBV5-1 and TRBJ2-2): KAGVTQTPRYLIKTRGQQVTLSCSPISGHRSVSWYQQTPGQGLQFLFEYFSETQRNKGNFPGRFSGRQFSNSRSEMNVSTLELGDSALYLCASRELTGELFFGEGSRLTVL.

This clone was observed a few times. The V gene is TRBV18, the J gene TRBJ1-1; D not resolved. The CDR3 spans 15 residues. CDR1 is KGHSH, CDR2 LQKENI, per germline. V gave up 2 bases and J gave up 1 base, with 11 bases separating them. CDR3: CASSPRYTANTEAFF. Here the CDR3 DNA reads TGTGCCAGCTCACCAAGATATACAGCGAACACTGAAGCTTTCTTT.

The chain recombines TRBV19 with TRBJ1-2; the D is unclear. The germline gives CDR1 LNHDA, CDR2 SQIVND (reference sequence). The ends were cut back, 3 bases at V and 2 bases at J, with 7 bases in the middle. The CDR3 sequence is 13 residues long. DNA for the CDR3: TGTGCCAGTAGTATCCCGCAGAACTATGGCTACACCTTC. This encodes CASSIPQNYGYTF.

V is TRBV27 and J is TRBJ2-5, with 9 bases fitting TRBD1. Germline trimming cut 3 bases from V and 5 bases from J; bases unmatched to any gene: 4. This CDR3 has 14 residues. The germline V gene has CDR1 MNHEY and CDR2 SMNVEV (reference sequence). The CDR3 loop reads CASSLTGGFETQYF. The CDR3 DNA is TGTGCCAGCAGTTTGACAGGGGGTTTCGAGACCCAGTACTTC.

The chain uses TRBV27 and TRBJ2-7; possibly TRBD1 for D (6 bases). Germline lookup yields CDR1 MNHEY and CDR2 SMNVEV (reference sequence). The CDR3 consists of 15 residues. V lost 6 bases, J lost 10 bases, and 25 bases lay in between. The CDR3, as DNA: TGTGCCAGCAGCCCTGGGGCGGCAGGGGCCCCCGGACAGTACTTC. It codes for CASSPGAAGAPGQYF.

J is TRBJ1-2 and V is TRBV7-2; 10 nucleotides align to TRBD1. This CDR3 spans 15 amino acids. Germline V lookup: CDR1 SGHTA, CDR2 FQGNSA. V trimming: 0 bases; J trimming: 5 bases; junction bases outside the gene matches: 3. As DNA, the CDR3 is TGTGCCAGCAGCTTAGCGGGGACAGGGGTATATGGCTACACCTTC. Protein: CASSLAGTGVYGYTF.

The chain joins TRBV6-4 to TRBJ2-3; possible D gene TRBD2, 6 bases. V was pared by 11 bases and J by 0 bases, with 18 bases between. The CDR3 sequence is 15 residues long. Germline V gene lookup returns CDR1 MRHNA and CDR2 SNTAGT. Here the CDR3 reads CAPIGVADSTDTQYF. The CDR3 DNA sequence: TGTGCCCCTATCGGCGTAGCGGATAGCACAGATACGCAGTATTTT.

This chain connects TRBV27 to TRBJ2-1; 9 nucleotides line up with TRBD2. This CDR3 spans 18 amino acids. CDR1 and CDR2 from the germline V gene are MNHEY and SMNVEV (reference sequence). Losses at the gene ends were 6 bases for V and 4 bases for J; bases not matched to a gene: 16. The DNA of the CDR3 is TGTGCCAGCAGCGATTTGGGGGCTAGCGGGGCCAATTACAATGAGCAGTTCTTC. Residues: CASSDLGASGANYNEQFF.

The genes are TRBV10-3 and TRBJ2-7, with 7 bases that match TRBD1. In germline, CDR1 is ENHRY, CDR2 SYGVKD. The CDR3 is 15 amino acids. V lost 6 bases, J lost 1 base, and 9 bases stayed unmatched. CDR3 bases: TGTGCCATCAGGGTAGGGACAGACACTTCCTACGAGCAGTACTTC. It encodes CAIRVGTDTSYEQYF.

The rearrangement links TRBV27 to TRBJ2-2; the match to TRBD1 covers 7 bases. The V gene's germline CDR1 is MNHEY and CDR2 SMNVEV (reference sequence). The junction had 3 bases not matched to a gene; V was cut back by 5 bases and J by 0 bases. CDR3 length: 15 residues. The CDR3 region has the DNA TGTGCCAGCAGTCAGGGGACAGCGAACACCGGGGAGCTGTTTTTT. Translated, it gives CASSQGTANTGELFF.

This chain uses TRBV25-1 with TRBJ2-1; 8 bases align to TRBD2. CDR1 is MGHDK and CDR2 is SYGVNS in the germline V gene. This CDR3 comprises 15 residues. V dropped 7 bases and J dropped 6; count of bases not matched to a gene: 11. The CDR3 loop is CASKPGLGSSNEQFF. The CDR3 bases are TGTGCCAGCAAGCCGGGACTAGGGTCGAGCAATGAGCAGTTCTTC.

V is TRBV27 and J is TRBJ2-1; TRBD2 matches at 12 bases. The CDR3 runs 17 residues. The germline CDR1 and CDR2 sequences are MNHEY and SMNVEV (reference sequence). V was pared by 2 bases and J by 0 bases, with 2 bases of the junction left unmatched. CDR3 coding DNA: TGTGCCAGCAGTTTACCGACTAGCGGGAGCTCCTACAATGAGCAGTTCTTC. Encoded protein: CASSLPTSGSSYNEQFF.

This chain connects TRBV27 to TRBJ2-6, with D possibly being TRBD1 (5 bases). V lost 1 base and J lost 0, with 22 bases in between. The germline V gene encodes CDR1 MNHEY and CDR2 SMNVEV (reference sequence). The CDR3 is made up of 21 amino acids. CDR3 nucleotide sequence: TGTGCCAGCAGTTTATATCGTTTCGGGCGACAGACCAACTCTGGGGCCAACGTCCTGACTTTC. This codes for CASSLYRFGRQTNSGANVLTF. The whole variable domain, filled in from reference TRBV27 and TRBJ2-6, reads EAQVTQNPRYLITVTGKKLTVTCSQNMNHEYMSWYRQDPGLGLRQIYYSMNVEVTDKGDVPEGYKVSRKEKRNFPLILESPSPNQTSLYFCASSLYRFGRQTNSGANVLTFGAGSRLTVL.

This CDR3 reads CASSPVQLAPGTDTQYF. CDR3 in DNA: TGTGCCAGCAGCCCCGTTCAACTAGCCCCGGGCACAGATACGCAGTATTTT. This chain links TRBV7-2 with TRBJ2-3, with TRBD2 as a possible D gene (6 bases). Germline CDR1 and CDR2: SGHTA and FQGNSA. V dropped 5 bases and J dropped 1 base, with 19 bases sitting between them. The CDR3 is made up of 17 amino acids.

This clone was seen more than once but under ten times. The CDR3 sequence: CASSVRGKGEAFF. In DNA form, the CDR3 reads TGTGCCAGCAGTGTCAGGGGGAAGGGTGAAGCTTTCTTT. The V gene is TRBV27, the J gene TRBJ1-1; TRBD1 matches at 7 bases. This CDR3 contains 13 residues. V trimming: 5 bases; J trimming: 7 bases; junction bases outside the gene matches: 7. Germline V gives CDR1 MNHEY, CDR2 SMNVEV (reference sequence).